The 31 T cell receptor beta chains listed next were all sequenced from one sample in a study of blood T cell repertoires in COVID-19. Some clones are missing from TCRdb's copy, which holds only in-frame ones; the method was immunoSEQ multiplex PCR. This sample has about 18,000 clones, with roughly 88% found just once. Sequencing was performed on PBMCs or T cells enriched from blood (not recorded which). These receptors were collected from a woman in her twenties or thirties who had recovered from COVID-19.

V is TRBV19 and J is TRBJ1-1, with unresolved D. Per germline, CDR1 LNHDA and CDR2 SQIVND (reference sequence). Deletions cut 4 bases from V and 1 base from J, with 7 bases between. The CDR3 covers 13 residues. CDR3 in DNA: TGTGCCAGTAGTACAGCAGGGAACACTGAAGCTTTCTTT. Amino acid sequence: CASSTAGNTEAFF.

In this sample, this clone turned up once. The CDR3 DNA is TGTGCCAGCAGCCCGGGGACAGGGGTGAACACCGGGGAGCTGTTTTTT. The encoded protein is CASSPGTGVNTGELFF. V usage is TRBV9 and J usage is TRBJ2-2; 10 bases fit TRBD1. The length of the CDR3 is 16 residues. The trim removed 4 bases at V and 1 base at J, leaving 4 bases unmatched. Germline CDR1 reads SGDLS; CDR2 reads YYNGEE.

This rearrangement joins TRBV2 to TRBJ2-7; D ambiguous. The V end lost 5 bases, the J end lost 3 bases, and 5 bases lay between the germline ends. CDR1 is SNHLY and CDR2 is FYNNEI in the germline V gene. The CDR3 has 11 residues. CDR3 loop: CASSRDYEQYF. The CDR3 nucleotides read TGTGCCAGCAGTAGAGACTACGAGCAGTACTTC.

The CDR3 nucleotides are TGCAGCACATCCGGGACATCTCTCTCCTCGGAAGCTTTCTTT. It specifies CSTSGTSLSSEAFF. The gene calls are TRBV29-1 and TRBJ1-1; D might be TRBD1 (6 bases). Trimming took 8 bases from V and 8 from J, leaving 24 bases between them. The germline gives CDR1 SQVTM, CDR2 ANQGSEA. CDR3 size: 14 residues.

A few counts support this clone. The rearrangement links TRBV4-3 to TRBJ1-2; 9 bases align to TRBD1. This CDR3 is 16 amino acids long. V lost 3 bases to trimming and J lost 4 bases; unmatched junction nucleotides: 9. Germline V gives CDR1 LGHNA, CDR2 YSLEER. CDR3 sequence: CASSQGPGQGGYGYTF. CDR3 nucleotide sequence: TGCGCCAGCAGCCAGGGACCGGGACAGGGAGGCTATGGCTACACCTTC.

The V gene is TRBV7-2, the J gene TRBJ1-1, with D perhaps matching TRBD1 (6 bases). Germline values: CDR1 SGHTA, CDR2 FQGNSA. Trimming shortened V by 5 bases and J by 1 base, and 11 bases separated the two germline ends. The CDR3 is 14 residues long. Written as DNA, the CDR3 is TGTGCCAGCAGCACTCAACAGGGGAACACTGAAGCTTTCTTT. This sequence encodes CASSTQQGNTEAFF. Using reference TRBV7-2 and TRBJ1-1 for the parts outside the CDR3, the full variable domain is GAGVSQSPSNKVTEKGKDVELRCDPISGHTALYWYRQSLGQGLEFLIYFQGNSAPDKSGLPSDRFSAERTGGSVSTLTIQRTQQEDSAVYLCASSTQQGNTEAFFGQGTRLTVV.

The chain employs TRBV30 and TRBJ1-2, with a tentative D call TRBD1 (5 bases). V lost 4 bases to trimming and J lost 4 bases, with 19 bases between them. CDR1 is GTSNPN, CDR2 SVGIG, per germline (reference sequence). CDR3 size: 15 residues. CDR3 sequence: CAWTPGGNYFYGYTF. The CDR3 coding sequence is TGTGCCTGGACCCCCGGGGGGAATTATTTCTATGGCTACACCTTC.

This clone was seen once. The rearrangement joins TRBV27 to TRBJ2-7; unclear D gene. The CDR3 spans 13 residues. Germline CDR1 reads MNHEY; CDR2 reads SMNVEV (reference sequence). Trimming took 6 bases from V and 0 from J, leaving 9 bases between them. DNA for the CDR3: TGTGCCAGCAGCCCCCGGGTCTCCTACGAGCAGTACTTC. Translation: CASSPRVSYEQYF.

In its sample, this clone was seen once. This rearrangement joins TRBV6-5 to TRBJ2-7; 14 bases match TRBD2. This CDR3 region has 14 residues. V trimming: 7 bases; J trimming: 2 bases; junction bases outside the gene matches: 1. Germline-derived CDR1 and CDR2 are MNHEY and SVGAGI. CDR3 residues: CASMGLAGAYEQYF. CDR3 bases: TGTGCCAGCATGGGACTAGCGGGGGCCTACGAGCAGTACTTC.

The rearrangement uses TRBV12-3 or TRBV12-4 and TRBJ1-2, with a weak D call TRBD1 (6 bases). The CDR3 sequence is 13 residues long. The ends were cut back, 4 bases at V and 6 bases at J, with 12 bases in the middle. CDR3 residues: CASSYRATDGYTF. CDR3 coding DNA: TGTGCCAGCAGTTACAGGGCGACCGATGGCTACACCTTC.

This sequence joins TRBV30 and TRBJ1-1; D uncertain. The CDR3 consists of 14 residues. Trimming left V 3 bases short and J 3 bases short, with 14 bases between. Germline assignment: CDR1 GTSNPN and CDR2 SVGIG (reference sequence). This CDR3 is CAWRPTTADTEAFF. The DNA for the CDR3 is TGTGCCTGGAGGCCTACTACAGCGGACACTGAAGCTTTCTTT.

This rearrangement joins TRBV27 to TRBJ2-1, with D maybe TRBD1 (6 bases). The germline V and J ends were trimmed by 10 bases and 4 bases, with 14 bases remaining between them. The germline CDR1 and CDR2 sequences are MNHEY and SMNVEV (reference sequence). The CDR3 is 13 amino acids. The CDR3 here is CATSDRIYNEQFF. The CDR3 DNA reads as TGTGCCACCTCAGACAGGATTTACAATGAGCAGTTCTTC.

This sequence joins TRBV6-5 and TRBJ1-2; 9 nucleotides agree with TRBD1. Germline V CDR1 and CDR2: MNHEY, SVGAGI. V shed 6 bases, J shed 4 bases, and the junction held 6 bases outside the gene matches. This CDR3 is 14 amino acids long. The DNA of the CDR3 is TGTGCCAGCAGAACCGGGACAGGGAGCTATGGCTACACCTTC. Protein product: CASRTGTGSYGYTF.

The V gene is TRBV9, the J gene TRBJ2-5, with 8 nucleotides matching TRBD2. Trimming removed 0 bases from V and 5 bases from J; junction bases left unmatched: 9. The CDR3 has 16 amino acids. Germline CDR1 reads SGDLS; CDR2 reads YYNGEE. In DNA, the CDR3 is TGTGCCAGCAGCGTAGCGGGGGGGCGCGGCGTTGAGACCCAGTACTTC. Translated, it gives CASSVAGGRGVETQYF.

This chain links TRBV2 with TRBJ1-4; 7 positions match TRBD1. The CDR3 runs to 12 residues. Germline trimming cut 6 bases from V and 10 bases from J; bases unmatched to any gene: 5. From germline, CDR1 is SNHLY and CDR2 FYNNEI. The CDR3 DNA is TGTGCCAGCAGGGGCACAGGGGTAAAACTGTTTTTT. Residues: CASRGTGVKLFF.

The chain has TRBV5-5 and TRBJ1-4, with D tentatively TRBD1 (6 bases). This CDR3 is 19 amino acids long. Trimming removed 0 bases at V and 0 bases at J, with 18 bases between. Looked up from germline, CDR1 is SGHKS and CDR2 is YYEKEE (reference sequence). The CDR3 sequence: CASSLADWTDLATNEKLFF. The CDR3 DNA sequence: TGTGCCAGCAGCTTGGCCGATTGGACAGACCTTGCAACTAATGAAAAACTGTTTTTT.

The chain couples TRBV3-1 (or the pseudogene TRBV3-2) to TRBJ2-7, with D maybe TRBD1 (5 bases). Trimming took 3 bases from V and 3 from J, leaving 9 bases between them. Germline V gives CDR1 LGHDT, CDR2 YNNKEL (reference sequence). The CDR3 loop spans 13 amino acids. This CDR3 is CASSQAGYYEQYF. The CDR3 nucleotides are TGTGCCAGCAGCCAGGCAGGGTACTACGAGCAGTACTTC.

The chain is built from TRBV6-5 and TRBJ1-2, with D hard to call. Germline V gene lookup returns CDR1 MNHEY and CDR2 SVGAGI. Trimming cost V 0 bases and J 4 bases, with 9 bases left between them. There are 14 residues in the CDR3. This CDR3 reads CASSYSSSVYGYTF. The CDR3 DNA is TGTGCCAGCAGTTACTCGTCCTCGGTCTATGGCTACACCTTC.

This chain uses TRBV6-5 with TRBJ1-1; 7 bases agree with TRBD1. V trimming: 10 bases; J trimming: 3 bases; junction bases outside the gene matches: 8. CDR3 length: 13 residues. Germline V lookup: CDR1 MNHEY, CDR2 SVGAGI. CDR3 DNA: TGTGCCACCAGACAGGGAGTGTACACTGAAGCTTTCTTT. Amino acid sequence: CATRQGVYTEAFF.

The rearrangement uses TRBV27 and TRBJ2-7, with D possibly being TRBD1 (6 bases). V was pared by 5 bases and J by 1 base, with 9 bases between. The CDR3 has 13 residues. Germline V lookup: CDR1 MNHEY, CDR2 SMNVEV (reference sequence). This chain's CDR3 is CASSGGESYEQYF. The CDR3, as DNA: TGTGCCAGCAGTGGGGGCGAATCCTACGAGCAGTACTTC.

The chain joins TRBV3-1 (or the pseudogene TRBV3-2) to TRBJ2-7, with D tentatively TRBD1 (6 bases). The germline V gene encodes CDR1 LGHDT and CDR2 YNNKEL (reference sequence). The V gene lost 8 bases and the J gene lost 4 bases, with 15 bases spanning the gap. This CDR3 region has 13 residues. As DNA, the CDR3 is TGTGCCAGCTGTGAACAGGGTGGTTACGAGCAGTACTTC. It encodes CASCEQGGYEQYF.

The chain couples TRBV7-3 to TRBJ2-3; the D gene is possibly TRBD1 (6 bases). The V gene lost 4 bases and the J gene lost 7 bases, with 12 bases spanning the gap. Germline CDR1 is SGHTA and CDR2 is FQGTGA. The CDR3 spans 13 residues. The DNA of the CDR3 is TGTGCCAGCAGCTCCCTACAGGGAAATACGCAGTATTTT. It is translated as CASSSLQGNTQYF. Supplemented by reference TRBV7-3 and TRBJ2-3, the full variable domain reads GAGVSQTPSNKVTEKGKYVELRCDPISGHTALYWYRQSLGQGPEFLIYFQGTGAADDSGLPNDRFFAVRPEGSVSTLKIQRTERGDSAVYLCASSSLQGNTQYFGPGTRLTVL.

CDR3 DNA: TGTGCCAGCAGTCCCCGGGACAGGGAAGAGGATGGCTACACCTTC. It codes for CASSPRDREEDGYTF. The V and J genes are TRBV5-4 and TRBJ1-2, with 9 bases fitting TRBD1. This CDR3 is 15 amino acids long. Losses at the gene ends were 5 bases for V and 6 bases for J; bases not matched to a gene: 11. Germline CDR1 SGHNT, CDR2 YYREEE (reference sequence).

The chain links TRBV2 to TRBJ2-2, with D perhaps matching TRBD1 (7 bases). There are 15 residues in the CDR3. The germline CDR1 and CDR2 sequences are SNHLY and FYNNEI. V was cut by 4 bases and J by 3 bases, with 12 bases left in between. CDR3 bases: TGTGCCAGCAGTGTTCAGGGGGGTTACACCGGGGAGCTGTTTTTT. Amino acids: CASSVQGGYTGELFF.

The rearrangement uses TRBV6-4 and TRBJ1-1; D remains ambiguous. This CDR3 has 13 residues. The V and J ends lost 6 bases and 1 base respectively, with 9 bases between them. Germline CDR1 and CDR2: MRHNA and SNTAGT. CDR3 amino acids: CASRERSNTEAFF. CDR3 in DNA: TGTGCCAGCAGGGAGCGGTCGAACACTGAAGCTTTCTTT.

This rearrangement joins TRBV6-6 to TRBJ1-2; no definite D call. Germline V gives CDR1 MNHNY, CDR2 SVGAGI (reference sequence). V was clipped by 4 bases and J by 0 bases, with 6 bases between them. The CDR3 is 13 residues long. CDR3 nucleotide sequence: TGTGCCAGCAGTTGGGCAACTAACTATGGCTACACCTTC. It specifies CASSWATNYGYTF.

The chain has TRBV10-3 and TRBJ2-2, with 11 bases that match TRBD2. The CDR3 loop spans 16 amino acids. The J segment lost 4 bases and the V segment lost 0 bases, leaving 1 base of the junction unmatched. CDR1 and CDR2 (germline): ENHRY, SYGVKD. CDR3 coding DNA: TGTGCCATCAGTGAGTCGACTAGCGGGGTCACCGGGGAGCTGTTTTTT. It codes for CAISESTSGVTGELFF.

The chain has TRBV4-2 and TRBJ2-3; a possible D gene is TRBD2 (7 bases). The germline V gene has CDR1 LGHNA and CDR2 YNFKEQ. The V end lost 0 bases, the J end lost 3 bases, and 16 bases lay between the germline ends. The CDR3 spans 17 residues. The CDR3 here is CASSQDLGGRGTDTQYF. The DNA of the CDR3 is TGTGCCAGCAGCCAAGATTTGGGGGGGAGGGGGACAGATACGCAGTATTTT.

CDR3 DNA sequence: TGTGCCAGCAGCCAAGACAGTGCAACTAATGAAAAACTGTTTTTT. This codes for CASSQDSATNEKLFF. The chain has TRBV4-2 and TRBJ1-4; no definite D call. Looked up from germline, CDR1 is LGHNA and CDR2 is YNFKEQ. The CDR3 extends over 15 amino acids. Deletions cut 0 bases from V and 0 bases from J, with 5 bases between.

The J gene is TRBJ2-5, the V gene TRBV3-1 (or the pseudogene TRBV3-2); TRBD1 agrees at 7 bases. With 7 bases clipped from V and 3 bases from J, the junction kept 8 bases outside the gene matches. This CDR3 is 14 amino acids long. Germline V lookup: CDR1 LGHDT, CDR2 YNNKEL (reference sequence). CDR3 amino acids: CASTLAGTEETQYF. CDR3 bases: TGTGCCAGCACCTTGGCCGGGACAGAAGAGACCCAGTACTTC.

The rearrangement uses TRBV2 and TRBJ2-1, with 10 bases that match TRBD2. Germline CDR1 SNHLY, CDR2 FYNNEI. V shed 3 bases and J 5 bases; nucleotides not matched to a gene: 10. The CDR3 loop spans 17 amino acids. The CDR3 here is CASSDLLASGGDNEQFF. The CDR3 coding sequence is TGTGCCAGCAGTGACCTCTTGGCGAGCGGGGGGGACAATGAGCAGTTCTTC. The variable domain in full, with the rest retrieved from reference TRBV2 and TRBJ2-1, is EPEVTQTPSHQVTQMGQEVILRCVPISNHLYFYWYRQILGQKVEFLVSFYNNEISEKSEIFDDQFSVERPDGSNFTLKIRSTKLEDSAMYFCASSDLLASGGDNEQFFGPGTRLTVL.